Sequencing of this T cell receptor beta chain was carried out in a study of blood T cell repertoires in COVID-19. Study as a whole: There were acute and convalescent COVID-19 samples, and they came from the United States, Italy and Spain.

V gave up 3 bases and J gave up 1 base; unmatched junction bases: 15. The germline gives CDR1 MGHRA, CDR2 YSYEKL. The CDR3 length is 19 residues. Sequenced by immunoSEQ multiplex PCR; TCRdb stores in-frame clones only, minus some. The repertoire holds some 150,000 clones, with 81% as singletons. Material for sequencing was peripheral blood. The receptor was isolated from a human donor with acute or convalescent COVID-19. The donor label of this sample is uncertain. The chain combines TRBV4-1 with TRBJ1-2; 9 positions match TRBD1. CDR3: CASSQELTGGGNLNYGYTF. In nucleotides, the CDR3 is TGCGCCAGCAGCCAGGAACTTACAGGGGGCGGGAACCTTAACTATGGCTACACCTTC.